This T cell receptor beta chain was found in a study of blood T cell repertoires in COVID-19. Study overall: Sample material is recorded as cDNA or gDNA derived from T cells, B-cell-depleted T cells, or PBMCs.

Under the authors' procedure: By means of reference gene primer amplification, nucleated cell counts were estimated. TCRdb's copy holds only in-frame clones and misses some; the assay was immunoSEQ multiplex PCR. That table furnishes V, J and clone size, whereas the DNA furnished D and trimming. The top ten clones hold approximately 10% of a sample with over 150,000 clones, roughly four fifths of them seen once. Cohort 3 recovered donors had two negative PCRs, clearance, or symptom resolution. V was clipped by 2 bases and J by 7 bases, with 12 bases between them. From germline, CDR1 is MDHEN and CDR2 SYDVKM. This CDR3 has 14 residues.

The chain is built from TRBV28 and TRBJ1-5; possible D gene TRBD1, 5 bases. Material: PBMCs or T cells enriched from blood (not recorded which). The clonotype originates from a man aged 35 to 55 who had recovered from COVID-19. The CDR3 coding sequence is TGTGCCAGCAGTTTACCCCAGGGAAGGCAGCCCCAGCATTTT. It specifies CASSLPQGRQPQHF. Combining the CDR3 with reference TRBV28 and TRBJ1-5 gives the whole variable domain DVKVTQSSRYLVKRTGEKVFLECVQDMDHENMFWYRQDPGLGLRLIYFSYDVKMKEKGDIPEGYSVSREKKERFSLILESASTNQTSMYLCASSLPQGRQPQHFGDGTRLSIL.